The TCR beta chain under discussion was sequenced for a study of blood T cell repertoires in COVID-19. Study background: Specimens from acute and convalescent COVID-19 originated in the United States, Italy and Spain. Sources were T cells, B-cell-depleted T cells, or PBMCs; the material itself was cDNA or gDNA.

This clone was counted once. The CDR3 has 16 residues. Germline-derived CDR1 and CDR2 are LGHNA and YNFKEQ. V lost 1 base and J 3 bases, leaving 12 bases between the germline ends. As processed by the authors: Reference gene primer amplification in the assay estimated nucleated cell counts. Some clones are missing from TCRdb's copy, which holds only in-frame ones; the method was immunoSEQ multiplex PCR. The DNA gave D and trimming, while V, J and clone size come from that table. The top ten clones hold roughly 3.7% of a sample with 180,000 or so clones, around nine tenths of them seen once. J is TRBJ1-4 and V is TRBV4-2; D ambiguous. This clonotype was obtained from a man younger than 35 with active or convalescent COVID-19. Source material: peripheral blood. CDR3 bases: TGTGCCAGCAGCCAAGCATCGGGGTCTGCTAATGAAAAACTGTTTTTT. Translating gives CASSQASGSANEKLFF.